This T cell receptor beta chain was sequenced for a study of early T cells in non-severe SARS-CoV-2 infection. In the study overall: Unpaired chains resulted from sequencing bulk RNA of unsorted whole blood.

Study-wide results and limits: The study's VDJdb matching favored anti-spike CD8 responses and missed private and CD4 specificities.

CDR3 size: 14 residues. Trimming cost V 4 bases and J 8 bases, with 15 bases left between them. Germline-derived CDR1 and CDR2 are MNHEY and SVGEGT. About this clonotype itself: What it recognizes is unknown.

Attachment of unique molecular identifiers was made to individual cDNA molecules. Each CDR3 protein gets one entry after TCRdb re-called the 5' RACE reads with MiXCR. The profile shows tens of thousands of distinct CDR3 sequences, approximately 5.6% of them singletons. The chain employs TRBV6-2 or TRBV6-3 and TRBJ2-1, with no clear D. Specimen: whole blood. The TCR was taken from an adult who was a healthcare worker with PCR-confirmed SARS-CoV-2 infection or an uninfected control (not recorded which). CDR3 protein: CASSSLRSRDEQFF. CDR3 in DNA: TGTGCCAGCAGTTCATTACGCTCACGGGATGAGCAGTTCTTC.